This T cell receptor beta chain comes out of a study of CD4 T cells in relation to SARS-CoV-2 and coronaviruses. Repertoires were generated with immunoSEQ multiplex PCR, while TCRdb's copy carries only in-frame clones and drops some. The top ten hold roughly 15% of the sample, which has roughly 21,000 clones, 76% seen once. Before the COVID-19 pandemic, during about 2011-2019, CD4+ T cells were taken from unexposed donors. The cells were cultured for 10 days before CD4+ T cells were isolated. As cell numbers allowed, unexposed-donor CD4+ T cells faced SARS-CoV-2 S/N and four cold-coronavirus spikes. About 2 million PBMCs per well were cultured with 8.5 to 10 IU/ml IL-2. The CDR3 totals 14 residues. The germline gives CDR1 ENHRY, CDR2 SYGVKD. V lost 10 bases, J lost 0 bases, and 13 bases lay in between. This clone came up a few times. Its target is not known. Findings and caveats of the study: Crossreactive clones expanded significantly less to SARS-CoV-2 than monoreactive clones.

The chain joins TRBV10-3 to TRBJ1-5, with D perhaps TRBD1 (6 bases). The TCR originated in a human donor in good health. Sequences were obtained from CD4+ T cells from PBMCs, cultured in vitro. CDR3 sequence: CATEDSYSNQPQHF. For the CDR3, the DNA is TGTGCCACCGAGGACAGTTATAGCAATCAGCCCCAGCATTTT.